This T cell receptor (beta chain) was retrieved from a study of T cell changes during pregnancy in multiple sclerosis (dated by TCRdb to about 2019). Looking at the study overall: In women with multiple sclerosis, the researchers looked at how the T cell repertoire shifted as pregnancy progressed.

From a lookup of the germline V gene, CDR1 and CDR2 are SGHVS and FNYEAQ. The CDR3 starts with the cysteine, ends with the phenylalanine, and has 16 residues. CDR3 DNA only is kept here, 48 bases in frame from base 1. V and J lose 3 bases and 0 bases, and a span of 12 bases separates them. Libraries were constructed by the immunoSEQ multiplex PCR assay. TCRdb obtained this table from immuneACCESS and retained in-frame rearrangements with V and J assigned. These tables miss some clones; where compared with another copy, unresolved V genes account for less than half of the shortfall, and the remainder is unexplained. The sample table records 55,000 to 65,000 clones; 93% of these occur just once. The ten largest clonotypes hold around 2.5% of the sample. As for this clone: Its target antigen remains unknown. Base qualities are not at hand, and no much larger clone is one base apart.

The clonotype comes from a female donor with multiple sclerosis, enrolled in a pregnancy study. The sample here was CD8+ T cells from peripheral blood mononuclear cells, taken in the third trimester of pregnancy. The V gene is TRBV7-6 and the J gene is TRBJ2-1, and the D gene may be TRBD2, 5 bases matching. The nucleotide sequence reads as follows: TGTGCCAGCAGCTTCCCCCTGGGGAGCTCCTACAATGAGCAGTTCTTC. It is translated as CASSFPLGSSYNEQFF.